The sample holds a few counts of the clone carrying this TCR beta chain. Its antigen remains unidentified. Included in the TCR beta cDNA libraries were unique molecular identifiers. Each CDR3 protein is one row after TCRdb ran MiXCR on the PCR reads. The sample lists hundreds of thousands of distinct CDR3 sequences, about 39% occurring once. The data originate from a study of post-analysis software for immune sequencing data. Study-level results: A few TRBV segments occurring more often in patients than controls included TRBV5-6, TRBV5-1 and TRBV20-1.

The germline V and J ends were trimmed by 0 bases and 4 bases, with 10 bases remaining between them. This CDR3 has 14 residues. Germline V gives CDR1 SGHRS, CDR2 YFSETQ. The sequence came from a girl aged 2-9 years with multiple sclerosis. The chain uses TRBV5-1 and TRBJ1-2, with D unresolved. Material for sequencing was blood. This chain's CDR3 is CASSLEALGYGYTF. Here the CDR3 DNA reads TGCGCCAGCAGCTTGGAAGCACTGGGCTATGGCTACACCTTC.